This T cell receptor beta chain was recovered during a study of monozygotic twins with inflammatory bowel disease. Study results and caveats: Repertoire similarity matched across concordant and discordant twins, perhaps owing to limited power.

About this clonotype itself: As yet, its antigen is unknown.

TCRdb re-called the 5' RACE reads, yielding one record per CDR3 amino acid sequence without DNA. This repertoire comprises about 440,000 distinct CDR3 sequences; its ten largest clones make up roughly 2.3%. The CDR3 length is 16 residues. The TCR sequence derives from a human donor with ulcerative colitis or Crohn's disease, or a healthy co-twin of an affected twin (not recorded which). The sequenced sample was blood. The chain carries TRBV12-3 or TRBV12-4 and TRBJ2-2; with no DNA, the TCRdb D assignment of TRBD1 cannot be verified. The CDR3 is CASSSPPGQLTGELFF.